The T cell receptor (beta chain) under discussion was sequenced for a study of regulatory T cells in long-lasting Graves disease. This clonotype has ten or more counts. The V and J ends lost 7 bases and 5 bases respectively, with 14 bases between them. The CDR3 runs to 14 residues. Per germline, CDR1 SGHTA and CDR2 FQGNSA. Assembly of TCR beta libraries relied on iRepertoire HTBI primers together with Arm-PCR of CDR3 regions. MiXCR was run by TCRdb on the multiplex PCR reads, yielding one entry per CDR3 protein. In the table there are about 460,000 distinct CDR3 sequences, around a fifth of which are singletons. Described time point: persistent/refractory GD, antithyroid drugs over 5 years with positive TRAb. Construction of the TCR library relied on RNA isolated from PBMCs.

The sequenced sample was peripheral blood mononuclear cells (PBMCs), obtained when the disease was refractory, from a patient treated with antithyroid drugs. This chain uses TRBV7-2 with TRBJ1-4; tentative D call: TRBD1 (5 bases). This TCR was sampled from a female donor with Graves disease. The CDR3 sequence: CASTTGHMNEKLFF. CDR3 in DNA: TGTGCCAGCACCACCGGACACATGAATGAAAAACTGTTTTTT.